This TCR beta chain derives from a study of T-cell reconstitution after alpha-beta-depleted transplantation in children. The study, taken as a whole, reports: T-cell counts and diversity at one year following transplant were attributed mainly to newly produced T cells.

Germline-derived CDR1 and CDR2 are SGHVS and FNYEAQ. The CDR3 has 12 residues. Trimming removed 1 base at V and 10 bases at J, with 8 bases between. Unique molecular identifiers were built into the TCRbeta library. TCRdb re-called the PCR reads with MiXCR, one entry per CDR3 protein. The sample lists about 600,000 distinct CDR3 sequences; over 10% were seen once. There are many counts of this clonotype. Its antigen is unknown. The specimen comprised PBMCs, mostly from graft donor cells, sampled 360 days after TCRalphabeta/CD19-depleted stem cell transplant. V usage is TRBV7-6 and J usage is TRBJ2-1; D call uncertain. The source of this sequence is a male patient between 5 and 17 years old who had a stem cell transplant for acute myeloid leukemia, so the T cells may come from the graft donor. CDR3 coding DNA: TGTGCCAGCAGCTTAGGACTCGGGGAGCAGTTCTTC. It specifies CASSLGLGEQFF.